This TCR beta chain was retrieved from a study of CD8 T cells in Susac syndrome. General study points: CD8+ clonal expansion in Susac was maximal in TEMRA cells and in active patients.

Diagnostic criteria for definite or probable disease, in their recently defined form, were met by the patients with Susac syndrome. A remark on this clonotype: The target antigen is unknown.

RNA totalling roughly 0.45 to 1 ug underwent reverse transcription with random hexamers. TCRdb called the immunoSEQ multiplex PCR reads again in MiXCR, with one record for every CDR3 protein. The sample holds over 100,000 distinct CDR3 sequences, around 94% seen once. Germline CDR1 and CDR2: LGHNT and FRNRAP. This CDR3 is built from 16 residues. V lost 5 bases, J lost 0 bases, and 7 bases stayed unmatched. The clonotype was recovered from a human donor with Susac syndrome. Sequenced input: CD8+ T cells from PBMCs. The rearrangement joins TRBV12-5 to TRBJ2-4, with TRBD1 identical over 7 bases. The CDR3 reads CASGTPGTVAKNIQYF. CDR3 coding DNA: TGTGCTAGTGGTACTCCCGGGACAGTAGCCAAAAACATTCAGTACTTC.